This T cell receptor (beta chain) originates from a study of Tregs in tolerant kidney transplant recipients (dated by TCRdb to between 2017 and 2020). For the wider study: The transplants used related donors along with nonmyeloablative bone marrow transplantation, and in the human trials mixed chimerism was transient. TCRbeta sequencing was used in the study to identify donor-specific regulatory T cells before combined kidney and bone marrow transplantation, and the identified cells were then tracked after transplant.

On this clone itself: Its antigen remains undetermined. Base quality data are lacking; no much larger clone is found one base away.

The investigation overall reported the following: The study was limited by small patient numbers, and the findings need validation in larger populations and under other immunosuppression protocols. Although technical replication error seemed to be minimal, the question of biological reproducibility was not addressed directly. Donor-specific Treg expansion was found to exceed global Treg expansion in tolerant patients, suggesting antigen-driven rather than nonspecific expansion. PCR primers changed over time for some patients, so nucleotide-level comparison across those patients' samples was not possible. The most biologically relevant and donor-specific TCRbeta repertoire appeared to be identified by expanding Tregs with activated donor B cells.

For TCRbeta CDR3 sequencing, genomic DNA was extracted from sorted cells using the QIAGEN DNeasy Blood and Tissue Kit. High-throughput TCRbeta CDR3 sequencing was carried out commercially through immunoSEQ, with PCR amplification with bias correction and internal controls included. Per the source publication's procedure: A unique productive TCRbeta sequence was defined by the CDR3 nucleotide sequence when primers matched, and otherwise by the CDR3 amino acid sequence together with the Vbeta and Jbeta genes. As a correction for sorting error, sequences shared between sorted populations at a frequency ratio of 2:1 or less were discarded, and the remaining shared sequences were assigned to the higher population. Donor-reactive sequences were defined as at least 5-fold expanded in CFSE-low cells versus unstimulated cells, with frequency of at least 0.01% in CFSE-low cells. Repertoire divergence was quantified by Jensen-Shannon divergence using the top 100 TCRbeta sequences ranked by frequency. For samples with multiple sequencing runs, sorting error was corrected in each run separately before the runs were combined. In its TCRdb copy, this immuneACCESS table keeps in-frame sequences only and misses some clones. Where compared with another copy, unresolved V genes explain less than half of these, and the others have no known cause. V and J calls and clone size follow that table, whereas D and trimming were derived from the DNA. For this sample the table gives roughly 66,000 clones, of which 80% to 95% were detected only once. The ten top clones hold about a tenth of the sample.

The sample's time point, from its label and the paper: blood sample drawn before combined kidney and bone marrow transplant. Thawed PBMCs were FACS-sorted into unstimulated Tregs (CD4+CD25+CD127-), CD4+ non-Tregs (CD4+CD25-), CD4 cells and CD8 cells. Patients were several combined kidney and bone marrow transplant recipients from the ITN036ST trial, and only these trial subjects had samples available. Healthy control blood was separated into PBMCs by Ficoll density gradient and cryopreserved, and patient PBMCs were collected both before and after transplant. V lost 3 bases and J lost 3 bases, and the count of bases not matched to a germline gene is 4. CDR1 and CDR2, per the germline V gene (reference sequence), are MNHNY and SVGAGI. The CDR3 goes from the cysteine to the phenylalanine over 15 residues. Only CDR3 DNA remains: 45 bases, in frame from the first base.

Sequenced here: CD8+ T cells from blood, sampled before the transplant. The chain is encoded by TRBV6-6 joined to TRBJ1-5; TRBD1 agrees with 8 junctional bases. The source is a human donor who received a combined kidney and bone marrow transplant. The CDR3: CASSYRTGINQPQHF. The DNA sequence is as follows: TGTGCCAGCAGTTATAGGACAGGGATCAATCAGCCCCAGCATTTT.